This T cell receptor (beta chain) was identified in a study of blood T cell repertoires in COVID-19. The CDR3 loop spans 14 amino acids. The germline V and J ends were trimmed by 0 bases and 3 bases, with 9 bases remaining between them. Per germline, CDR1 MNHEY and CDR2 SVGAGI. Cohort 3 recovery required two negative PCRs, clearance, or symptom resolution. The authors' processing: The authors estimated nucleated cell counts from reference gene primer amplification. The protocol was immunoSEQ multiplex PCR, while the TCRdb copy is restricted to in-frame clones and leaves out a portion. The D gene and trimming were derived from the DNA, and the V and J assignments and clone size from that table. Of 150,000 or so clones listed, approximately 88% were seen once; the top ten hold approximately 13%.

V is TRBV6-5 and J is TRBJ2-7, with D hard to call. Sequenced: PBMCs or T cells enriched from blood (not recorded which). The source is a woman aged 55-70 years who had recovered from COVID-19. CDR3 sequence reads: CASSYSSRYYEQYF. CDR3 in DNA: TGTGCCAGCAGTTACTCGAGCAGGTACTACGAGCAGTACTTC.